The rows below give T cell receptor beta chains drawn from one sample of a study of T-cell reconstitution after alpha-beta-depleted transplantation in children. One entry per CDR3 protein, called by TCRdb with MiXCR from the PCR reads. The sample records approximately 400,000 distinct CDR3 sequences, 11% being singletons. The source material was PBMCs from the stem cell graft donor, sampled from the stem cell graft. These receptors were collected from a human donor who donated a stem cell graft to a child with acute myeloid leukemia. CDR3s include the opening cysteine and the closing phenylalanine or tryptophan.

CDR3aa,v_gene
CASSRRESSWMGGVLSYEQYF,TRBV6-5
CASSSGLVLNTEAFF,TRBV6-5
CASSSRTPSNYGYTF,TRBV6-5
CASSAGQGGYSPLHF,TRBV7-8
CSAGDIPGVLETQYF,TRBV20-1
CASSFFDSYEQYF,TRBV7-9
CASSRQGSQPQHF,TRBV25-1
CASSLETGPNTGELFF,TRBV5-1
CAISGSGPNTEAFF,TRBV10-3
CATSRGRGPNEQFF,TRBV15
CASSRSVQGRGEQYF,TRBV7-9
CASSRDGGNTIYF,TRBV5-1
CASSRANTDTQYF,TRBV7-6
CASSEGHGSYGYTF,TRBV6-1
CASSPLENEQFF,TRBV12-3/TRBV12-4
CASSLDTGARYGYTF,TRBV12-3/TRBV12-4
CASSFATGAPLHF,TRBV7-3
CASSSGAEAFF,TRBV7-3
CASSQEIGHEAFF,TRBV4-3
CASSPGTSGRNYEQYF,TRBV6-2/TRBV6-3
CSARGVPDTQYF,TRBV20-1
CASSSPALPDTQYF,TRBV7-9
CATSRERGTFYEQYF,TRBV15
CASRTSVDYEQYF,TRBV27
CASSQTRTGELFF,TRBV4-1
CASSLVLRGAGELFF,TRBV7-2
CASSLSRAGSYNEQFF,TRBV27
CASSLGDRAVGELFF,TRBV7-6
CASVGPLGNEQFF,TRBV7-3
CASSQDPGAAEDYGYTF,TRBV4-1
CSVGNLISTGELFF,TRBV29-1
CASSYLKSDRGYTGELFF,TRBV5-1
CAISPDRVGNTIYF,TRBV10-3
CASSRALGETQYF,TRBV7-3
CSVDPDSQETQYF,TRBV29-1
CAWRGAVTGGWETQYF,TRBV30
CASSPTGPGELFF,TRBV7-2
CASSRTGTGSRYTF,TRBV12-3/TRBV12-4
CASSPPGVQEKLFF,TRBV18
CASRVRIRGWTEAFF,TRBV5-6
CASSFTSGAGFEQYF,TRBV13
CAWSVRVANTEAFF,TRBV30
CASSMGQANVGKLFF,TRBV7-8
CASSERAGGRPYNEQFF,TRBV12-3/TRBV12-4
CASSFTPQMEQFF,TRBV5-4
CAWRESPRGRLLYGYTF,TRBV30
CASSPPNSQETQYF,TRBV18
CASSFSKTENTQYF,TRBV18
CASSVATSGRTDTQYF,TRBV9
CASSYPGEGDTQYF,TRBV6-2/TRBV6-3
CASSSSYRSKETQYF,TRBV5-4